The rows below give T cell receptor beta chains drawn from one sample of a study of blood T cell repertoires in COVID-19. Produced via immunoSEQ multiplex PCR; TCRdb's table is partial and in-frame only. The profile shows 85,000 to 110,000 clones, around nine tenths of them singletons. The sample comprised peripheral blood. The receptors here all came from a woman of 80 years or more in a cohort sampled during active COVID-19. Both conserved end residues are part of each CDR3. Each record gives: J gene, D gene, V gene, clone size, CDR3 DNA, CDR3 protein. D genes are given only for firm matches. Only part of the rows carry a size: once, few, many, or a class if the clone is expanded.

TRBJ1-2	-	TRBV3-1/TRBV3-2	once	TGTGCCAGCAGCCAAGGCCGGGTAGCTGGCTACACCTTC	CASSQGRVAGYTF
TRBJ1-2	-	TRBV24-1	-	TGTGCCACCAGTGATTCAGACAGAGCCAATGGCTACACCTTC	CATSDSDRANGYTF
TRBJ1-6	-	TRBV11-2	-	TGTGCCAGCAGCTTAGATTCGGGCTATAATTCACCCCTCCACTTT	CASSLDSGYNSPLHF
TRBJ2-7	TRBD1	TRBV5-1	-	TGCGCCAGCAGCACCGGACAGGGGGTCTACGAGCAGTACTTC	CASSTGQGVYEQYF
TRBJ1-2	-	TRBV10-3	-	TGTGCCATCAGTGAGTCATCACAGGGTGGCGGCTACACCTTC	CAISESSQGGGYTF
TRBJ2-3	-	TRBV12-5	-	TGTGCTAGTGGGGCCACAGATACGCAGTATTTT	CASGATDTQYF
TRBJ2-7	-	TRBV6-6	-	TGTGCCAGCAGCGAACGGTTGGGGGCGGGCTCCTACGAGCAGTACTTC	CASSERLGAGSYEQYF
TRBJ1-3	TRBD1	TRBV4-1	-	TGCGCCAGCAGCCAGCCGATTAGGGGACAGGGAAACACCATATATTTT	CASSQPIRGQGNTIYF
TRBJ2-5	TRBD2	TRBV18	-	TGTGCCAGCTCACCCCGGACTAGCGGGGGGGCCTGGGAGACCCAGTACTTC	CASSPRTSGGAWETQYF
TRBJ1-1	-	TRBV6-5	-	TGTGCCAGCTGCGTGTCAGGGAACACTGAAGCTTTCTTT	CASCVSGNTEAFF
TRBJ2-3	-	TRBV11-2	-	TGTGCCAGCACCCCTAGCACAGATACGCAGTATTTT	CASTPSTDTQYF
TRBJ1-4	-	TRBV21-1	-	TGTGCCAGCAGCCGTGACAGGGGGCTTGATGAAAAACTGTTTTTT	CASSRDRGLDEKLFF
TRBJ1-1	TRBD1	TRBV3-1/TRBV3-2	once	TGTGCCAGCAGCCAAGGGACAGGGGTGGACACTGAAGCTTTCTTT	CASSQGTGVDTEAFF
TRBJ1-2	TRBD1	TRBV29-1	-	TGCAGCGTTCCCGGGGTCGGGACAGACTATGGCTACACCTTC	CSVPGVGTDYGYTF
TRBJ2-2	-	TRBV5-1	-	TGCGCCAGCAGCGAGGGGGGGACCTCGAACACCGGGGAGCTGTTTTTT	CASSEGGTSNTGELFF
TRBJ2-2	TRBD1	TRBV7-2	-	TGTGCCAGCAGCCTCGGGACAGCTGTTCAAGCCTCAAACACCGGGGAGCTGTTTTTT	CASSLGTAVQASNTGELFF
TRBJ2-7	TRBD1	TRBV7-8	-	TGTGCCAGCAGCTTAGATGGACAGGGGGGCGAGGGGCAGTACTTC	CASSLDGQGGEGQYF
TRBJ1-5	-	TRBV28	-	TGTGCCAGCAGTTTACGAGGCTATAGCAATCAGCCCCAGCATTTT	CASSLRGYSNQPQHF
TRBJ2-1	-	TRBV6-6	-	TGTGCCAGCAGTGCCCCCGGGACTGGCTACAATGAGCAGTTCTTC	CASSAPGTGYNEQFF
TRBJ2-3	TRBD2	TRBV29-1	-	TGCAGCGTTGGTGTAGCGGGAGGGCCATCAGATACGCAGTATTTT	CSVGVAGGPSDTQYF
TRBJ2-3	-	TRBV3-1/TRBV3-2	-	TGTGCCAGCAGCCAAGACGCTCTAGCAGCTAGCACAGATACGCAGTATTTT	CASSQDALAASTDTQYF
TRBJ2-2	-	TRBV24-1	-	TGTGCCACCACCTCTAGTCCTGGGACATCTACCGGGGAGCTGTTTTTT	CATTSSPGTSTGELFF
TRBJ1-1	-	TRBV11-3	-	TGTGCCAGCAGCGCCTACGGGAACACTGAAGCTTTCTTT	CASSAYGNTEAFF
TRBJ1-2	-	TRBV30	-	TGTGCCTCCATCCATTACAGGGCCGATGGCTATGGCTACACCTTC	CASIHYRADGYGYTF
TRBJ1-1	TRBD1	TRBV19	-	TGTGCCAGTAGTTATACAGGGGGCGGCACTGAAGCTTTCTTT	CASSYTGGGTEAFF
TRBJ2-7	-	TRBV14	-	TGTGCCAGCAGCCAAGGTTCCAGCGGGACAACCCCTCTCCACGAGCAGTACTTC	CASSQGSSGTTPLHEQYF
TRBJ2-3	TRBD2	TRBV9	-	TGTGCCAGCAGCGTACGCGGACTAGCGGGAGGGCCCGCTCAGCCAGATACGCAGTATTTT	CASSVRGLAGGPAQPDTQYF
TRBJ2-5	TRBD2	TRBV3-1/TRBV3-2	-	TGTGCCAGCAGCCAATCCCCTCCGGGAGGGGAGACCCAGTACTTC	CASSQSPPGGETQYF
TRBJ2-2	TRBD2	TRBV19	-	TGTGCCAGTAGTGAGACTAGCGGTGCCGGGGAGCTGTTTTTT	CASSETSGAGELFF
TRBJ2-7	TRBD1	TRBV7-9	-	TGTGCCAGCAGCCCCCATTCCGACAGGGGTAGGACCTACGAGCAGTACTTC	CASSPHSDRGRTYEQYF
TRBJ1-4	-	TRBV5-8	-	TGTGCCAGCAGCTTTCCTGCAACTAATGAAAAACTGTTTTTT	CASSFPATNEKLFF
TRBJ1-2	-	TRBV28	-	TGTGCCAGCAGTTTCCCCCAGGGGATAGACTATGGCTACACCTTC	CASSFPQGIDYGYTF
TRBJ2-3	-	TRBV7-9	-	TGTGCCAGCAGCTTAGTTGACAGCTCAGATACGCAGTATTTT	CASSLVDSSDTQYF
TRBJ1-1	-	TRBV19	-	TGTGCCAGTAGTATCAGGGTGCGGAACACTGAAGCTTTCTTT	CASSIRVRNTEAFF